This T cell receptor (beta chain) came from a study of T-cell memory formation after mild COVID-19. Findings and limits, study-wide: Contracting CD4+ clones sat mainly in CM and EM; CD8+ in EMRA.

To note about this clonotype: The target antigen is unknown.

MiXCR, applied by TCRdb to the 5' RACE reads, yields one record per CDR3 protein. The data hold a few hundred thousand distinct CDR3 sequences, with about 20% observed a single time. The CDR3 sequence is 15 residues long. J gave up 6 bases and V 5 bases, and 5 bases lay outside the gene matches. In germline, CDR1 is SGHTA, CDR2 FQGTGA. Sequenced: PBMCs or a T cell subset sorted from them (not recorded which). The chain joins TRBV7-3 to TRBJ2-1; 12 bases are a match to TRBD2. The origin of this receptor is an adult woman who had mild COVID-19 (a few samples of this study predate the infection). Cell type and time point are not known. The DNA for the CDR3 is TGTGCCAGCAGCCTAGGACTAGCGGGATCCAATGAGCAGTTCTTC. Protein product: CASSLGLAGSNEQFF.